Detailed here is one TCR beta chain. The antigen remains unidentified. This specimen belongs to a study of PD-L1 blockade in urothelial cancer. The overall study: About 90% of the roughly 30 patients were men who had bladder-origin urothelial cancer.

Sequencing used immunoSEQ multiplex PCR; TCRdb keeps in-frame clones, though not all of them. The sample lists about 43,000 clones; around 89% were seen once. Broader study findings: When pretreatment blood TCR clonality was below the median, it predicted better survival.

The sequenced sample was PBMCs, obtained around atezolizumab (anti-PD-L1) treatment. The sequence derives from a woman aged 60-75 years with urothelial cancer.

The CDR3 loop is CASSFAGQTNTEAFF. The CDR3 coding sequence is TGTGCCAGCAGCTTTGCCGGACAGACGAACACTGAAGCTTTCTTT. The chain employs TRBV12-1 and TRBJ1-1; the table names TRBD1, a call not compared with the DNA. TRBV12-1 is classified as a pseudogene. This CDR3 is built from 15 residues.